This T cell receptor beta chain was retrieved from a study of blood T cell repertoires in COVID-19. Overall study context: Acute-phase and convalescent COVID-19 samples originated in the United States, Italy and Spain. The cDNA or gDNA used as material had been derived from T cells, B-cell-depleted T cells, or PBMCs.

A few counts support this clone. CDR1 is MNHEY and CDR2 is SMNVEV in the germline V gene (reference sequence). The CDR3 is made up of 16 amino acids. V gave up 5 bases and J gave up 6 bases; unmatched junction bases: 10. In the study's own analysis: Amplification with reference gene primers provided the estimates of nucleated cell counts. The data were produced by immunoSEQ multiplex PCR, yet TCRdb's version contains in-frame clones alone and is incomplete. D and trimming were read from the DNA, whereas the V and J calls and clone size are those reported in that table. The sample has about 59,000 clones; roughly 80% are singletons.

This TCR derives from a human donor in a cohort sampled during active COVID-19. J is TRBJ1-5 and V is TRBV27, with 10 bases fitting TRBD1. What was sequenced was peripheral blood. Here the CDR3 DNA reads TGTGCCAGCAGTGTAAGACAGGGGGCGGGGATTCAGCCCCAGCATTTT. This codes for CASSVRQGAGIQPQHF.